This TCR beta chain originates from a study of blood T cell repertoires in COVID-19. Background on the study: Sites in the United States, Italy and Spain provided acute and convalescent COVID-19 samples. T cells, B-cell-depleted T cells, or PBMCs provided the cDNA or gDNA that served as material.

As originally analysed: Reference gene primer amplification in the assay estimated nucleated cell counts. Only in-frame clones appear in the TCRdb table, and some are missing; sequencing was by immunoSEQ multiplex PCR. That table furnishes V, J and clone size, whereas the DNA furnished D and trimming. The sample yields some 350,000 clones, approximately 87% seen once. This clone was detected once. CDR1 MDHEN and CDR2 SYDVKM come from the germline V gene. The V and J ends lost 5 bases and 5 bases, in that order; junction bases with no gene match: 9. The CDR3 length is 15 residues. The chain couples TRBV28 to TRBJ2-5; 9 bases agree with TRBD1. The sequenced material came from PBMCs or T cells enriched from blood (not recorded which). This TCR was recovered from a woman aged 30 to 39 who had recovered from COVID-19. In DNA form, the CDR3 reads TGTGCCAGCAGTGGCGCCGGGACAGGGATGGAGACCCAGTACTTC. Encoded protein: CASSGAGTGMETQYF.